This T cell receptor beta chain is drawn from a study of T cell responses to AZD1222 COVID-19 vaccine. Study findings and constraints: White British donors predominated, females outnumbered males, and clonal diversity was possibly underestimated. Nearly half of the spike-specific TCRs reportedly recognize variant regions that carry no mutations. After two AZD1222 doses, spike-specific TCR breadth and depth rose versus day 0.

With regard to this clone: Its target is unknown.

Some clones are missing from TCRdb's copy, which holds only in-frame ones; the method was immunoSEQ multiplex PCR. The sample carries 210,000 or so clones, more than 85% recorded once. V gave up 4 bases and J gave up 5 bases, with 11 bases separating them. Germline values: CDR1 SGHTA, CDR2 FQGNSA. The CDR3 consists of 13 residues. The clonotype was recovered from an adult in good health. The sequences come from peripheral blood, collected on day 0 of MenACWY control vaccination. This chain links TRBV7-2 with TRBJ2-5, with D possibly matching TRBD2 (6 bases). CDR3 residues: CASSSAGWETQYF. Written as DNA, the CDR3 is TGTGCCAGCAGCTCCGCGGGGTGGGAGACCCAGTACTTC.